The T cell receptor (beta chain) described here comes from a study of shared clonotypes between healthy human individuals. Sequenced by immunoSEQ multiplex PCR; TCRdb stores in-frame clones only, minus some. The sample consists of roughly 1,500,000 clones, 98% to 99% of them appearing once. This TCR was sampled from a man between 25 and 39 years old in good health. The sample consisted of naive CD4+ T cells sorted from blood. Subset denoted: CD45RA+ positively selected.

The CDR3 protein is CASSLALTGGFRYNEQFF. CDR3 sequence (DNA): TGTGCCAGCAGCTTGGCCCTCACAGGGGGCTTTCGATACAATGAGCAGTTCTTC. The V and J genes are TRBV5-4 and TRBJ2-1, with TRBD1 matching 9 bases. V lost 0 bases, J lost 4 bases, and 11 bases stayed unmatched. The CDR3 extends over 18 amino acids. Germline-derived CDR1 and CDR2 are SGHNT and YYREEE (reference sequence).